One T cell receptor (beta chain) is described in this entry. Its antigen is as yet unknown. This sample is drawn from a study of T cells after yellow fever vaccination. About the study: SMART-Seq v4 Ultra Low Input prepared libraries from low-cell fractions.

V was cut by 1 base and J by 2 bases, with 12 bases left in between. The CDR3 length is 15 residues. Germline CDR1 KGHSH, CDR2 LQKENI. TCRdb analysed the 5' RACE reads with MiXCR anew, one entry per CDR3 protein. The profile covers 450,000 to 600,000 distinct CDR3 sequences, with about 14% appearing a single time and around 15% taken by the ten largest. Study-level findings and limits: The secondary response was weaker but peaked faster, day 5 versus 15. Shared CD4/CD8 clonotypes were a small share, likely from convergent recombination. Re-detected after boosting: most primary clones, around 96% of CD4 and about 85% of CD8.

V is TRBV18 and J is TRBJ2-7; weak D call: TRBD1 (5 bases). The TCR comes from a man aged 25-40 years who received the YFV17D yellow fever vaccine. Sequenced material: PBMCs, taken on the day of the yellow fever booster vaccination. The CDR3 DNA sequence: TGTGCCAGCTCACCACAACAGGACACAGCCTACGAGCAGTACTTC. It specifies CASSPQQDTAYEQYF.